Listed below are T cell receptor beta chains from one sample, sequenced in a study of cytomegalovirus exposure and HLA in healthy donors. Sequenced by immunoSEQ multiplex PCR; TCRdb stores in-frame clones only, minus some. The sample has fewer than 200,000 clones, more than 65% seen once. The sequencing input was PBMCs. These receptor sequences come from a woman aged 40 to 55 in good health and CMV-seropositive. Both conserved end residues are part of each CDR3. Each record gives: V gene, clone size, D gene, J gene, CDR3 protein, CDR3 DNA. D genes are given only for firm matches. For some rows the clone size is stated as once, few or many, or as a class when expanded; others skip it.

V gene: TRBV12-2; clone size: few; D gene: NA; J gene: TRBJ2-3; CDR3 protein: CASRLARRTTGNSPDTQYF; CDR3 DNA: TGTGCAAGTCGCTTAGCGCGCCGCACGACAGGGAACAGCCCAGATACGCAGTATTTT
V gene: TRBV7-8; clone size: NA; D gene: TRBD2; J gene: TRBJ2-3; CDR3 protein: CASSPPLQLAGYTDTQYF; CDR3 DNA: TGTGCCAGCAGTCCCCCATTGCAGCTAGCGGGGTACACAGATACGCAGTATTTT
V gene: TRBV4-2; clone size: NA; D gene: TRBD1; J gene: TRBJ2-3; CDR3 protein: CASSQDLRQGITDTQYF; CDR3 DNA: TGTGCCAGCAGCCAAGATCTGAGACAGGGAATCACAGATACGCAGTATTTT
V gene: TRBV7-2; clone size: few; D gene: TRBD1; J gene: TRBJ1-2; CDR3 protein: CASSSLGTVYGYTF; CDR3 DNA: TGTGCCAGCAGCTCTCTAGGGACAGTCTATGGCTACACCTTC
V gene: TRBV6-6; clone size: NA; D gene: TRBD1; J gene: TRBJ2-7; CDR3 protein: CASSYPPDRSSYEQYF; CDR3 DNA: TGTGCCAGCAGTTACCCCCCGGACAGGAGCTCCTACGAGCAGTACTTC
V gene: TRBV5-8; clone size: NA; D gene: NA; J gene: TRBJ2-7; CDR3 protein: CASSLEGWREQYF; CDR3 DNA: TGTGCCAGCAGCCTTGAGGGTTGGCGAGAGCAGTACTTC
V gene: TRBV6-5; clone size: NA; D gene: TRBD1; J gene: TRBJ2-2; CDR3 protein: CASSWTGSEGGELFF; CDR3 DNA: TGTGCCAGCAGTTGGACAGGGAGCGAAGGCGGGGAGCTGTTTTTT
V gene: TRBV5-4; clone size: NA; D gene: NA; J gene: TRBJ1-1; CDR3 protein: CASSLGMGLNTEAFF; CDR3 DNA: TGTGCCAGCAGCTTGGGTATGGGGCTGAACACTGAAGCTTTCTTT
V gene: TRBV10-3; clone size: NA; D gene: TRBD1; J gene: TRBJ2-7; CDR3 protein: CAIRTGQNVYEQYF; CDR3 DNA: TGTGCCATCAGGACGGGACAGAACGTTTACGAGCAGTACTTC
V gene: TRBV4-2; clone size: NA; D gene: TRBD1; J gene: TRBJ1-4; CDR3 protein: CASSLWTGDEKLFF; CDR3 DNA: TGTGCCAGCAGCCTATGGACAGGGGACGAAAAACTGTTTTTT
V gene: TRBV2; clone size: NA; D gene: TRBD1; J gene: TRBJ1-2; CDR3 protein: CASEIQGVYGYTF; CDR3 DNA: TGTGCCAGTGAAATACAGGGGGTCTATGGCTACACCTTC
V gene: TRBV18; clone size: NA; D gene: TRBD1; J gene: TRBJ1-5; CDR3 protein: CASSTDRDQPQHF; CDR3 DNA: TGTGCCAGCTCAACGGACAGGGATCAGCCCCAGCATTTT
V gene: TRBV10-3; clone size: NA; D gene: NA; J gene: TRBJ1-1; CDR3 protein: CAISGTGWTEAFF; CDR3 DNA: TGTGCCATCAGCGGAACAGGGTGGACTGAAGCTTTCTTT
V gene: TRBV11-3; clone size: few; D gene: TRBD2; J gene: TRBJ2-1; CDR3 protein: CASSLALTSGGYNEQFF; CDR3 DNA: TGTGCCAGCAGCTTAGCCCTGACTAGCGGGGGTTACAATGAGCAGTTCTTC
V gene: TRBV11-2; clone size: few; D gene: NA; J gene: TRBJ2-1; CDR3 protein: CASSLGEGNSEQFF; CDR3 DNA: TGTGCCAGCAGCTTAGGAGAGGGCAACAGTGAGCAGTTCTTC
V gene: TRBV28; clone size: NA; D gene: NA; J gene: TRBJ1-3; CDR3 protein: CASSLIGFVDSGNTIYF; CDR3 DNA: TGTGCCAGCAGTTTAATCGGTTTCGTTGACTCTGGAAACACCATATATTTT
V gene: TRBV5-1; clone size: NA; D gene: TRBD1; J gene: TRBJ2-3; CDR3 protein: CASSRRTGGADTQYF; CDR3 DNA: TGCGCCAGCAGCCGACGGACAGGGGGAGCAGATACGCAGTATTTT
V gene: TRBV29-1; clone size: NA; D gene: NA; J gene: TRBJ1-2; CDR3 protein: CSVGPGIEDFGYTF; CDR3 DNA: TGCAGCGTTGGGCCGGGGATAGAAGATTTTGGCTACACCTTC
V gene: TRBV28; clone size: NA; D gene: NA; J gene: TRBJ1-5; CDR3 protein: CASSQNQPQHF; CDR3 DNA: TGTGCCAGCAGTCAAAATCAGCCCCAGCATTTT
V gene: TRBV5-8; clone size: NA; D gene: TRBD2; J gene: TRBJ2-3; CDR3 protein: CASSKGLAGAKSNTQYF; CDR3 DNA: TGTGCCAGCAGCAAGGGACTAGCGGGAGCGAAATCGAATACGCAGTATTTT
V gene: TRBV28; clone size: NA; D gene: NA; J gene: TRBJ1-4; CDR3 protein: CASAEAGDEKLFF; CDR3 DNA: TGTGCCAGCGCCGAGGCAGGGGATGAAAAACTGTTTTTT
V gene: TRBV29-1; clone size: NA; D gene: TRBD1; J gene: TRBJ1-2; CDR3 protein: CRGGGGWGYTF; CDR3 DNA: TGCAGGGGTGGAGGGGGCTGGGGCTACACCTTC
V gene: TRBV4-3; clone size: NA; D gene: NA; J gene: TRBJ1-1; CDR3 protein: CASSQVAQNTEAFF; CDR3 DNA: TGCGCCAGCAGCCAAGTTGCACAAAACACTGAAGCTTTCTTT
V gene: TRBV11-1; clone size: NA; D gene: NA; J gene: TRBJ1-1; CDR3 protein: CASSLNQNTEAFF; CDR3 DNA: TGTGCCAGCAGCTTAAATCAGAACACTGAAGCTTTCTTT
V gene: TRBV6-1; clone size: NA; D gene: TRBD1; J gene: TRBJ2-3; CDR3 protein: CASSRQGDTQYF; CDR3 DNA: TGTGCCAGCAGTAGACAGGGAGATACGCAGTATTTT
V gene: TRBV20-1; clone size: NA; D gene: NA; J gene: TRBJ1-4; CDR3 protein: CSTQKNEKLFF; CDR3 DNA: TGCAGTACACAGAAAAATGAAAAACTGTTTTTT
V gene: TRBV19; clone size: NA; D gene: NA; J gene: TRBJ2-2; CDR3 protein: CASSFQGPNTGELFF; CDR3 DNA: TGTGCCAGTAGTTTCCAGGGTCCTAACACCGGGGAGCTGTTTTTT
V gene: TRBV11-2; clone size: NA; D gene: NA; J gene: TRBJ2-5; CDR3 protein: CATAISTRQETQYF; CDR3 DNA: TGTGCCACCGCGATTAGCACACGACAAGAGACCCAGTACTTC
V gene: TRBV6-5; clone size: few; D gene: TRBD2; J gene: TRBJ2-2; CDR3 protein: CASSSAGVLAGELFF; CDR3 DNA: TGTGCCAGCAGTTCTGCGGGAGTGTTAGCCGGGGAGCTGTTTTTT
V gene: TRBV28; clone size: NA; D gene: NA; J gene: TRBJ2-4; CDR3 protein: CASSLELAKNIQYF; CDR3 DNA: TGTGCCAGCAGCCTAGAACTAGCCAAAAACATTCAGTACTTC
V gene: TRBV18; clone size: few; D gene: NA; J gene: TRBJ1-4; CDR3 protein: CASSPIQGSEEKLFF; CDR3 DNA: TGTGCCAGCTCACCAATCCAGGGGTCGGAAGAAAAACTGTTTTTT
V gene: TRBV7-6; clone size: NA; D gene: NA; J gene: TRBJ1-5; CDR3 protein: CASSLAQGDQPQHF; CDR3 DNA: TGTGCCAGCAGCTTAGCGCAAGGGGATCAGCCCCAGCATTTT
V gene: TRBV5-1; clone size: NA; D gene: TRBD1; J gene: TRBJ2-7; CDR3 protein: CASSVRDSYSSSYEQYF; CDR3 DNA: TGCGCCAGCAGCGTCCGGGACAGCTATTCGAGCTCCTACGAGCAGTACTTC
V gene: TRBV19; clone size: NA; D gene: NA; J gene: TRBJ2-2; CDR3 protein: CASNIGGGTGELFF; CDR3 DNA: TGTGCCAGTAATATAGGGGGGGGGACCGGGGAGCTGTTTTTT
V gene: TRBV16; clone size: NA; D gene: NA; J gene: TRBJ1-2; CDR3 protein: CASSPGTRYGYPF; CDR3 DNA: TGTGCCAGCAGCCCCGGGACACGCTATGGCTACCCCTTC
V gene: TRBV28; clone size: NA; D gene: TRBD2; J gene: TRBJ2-7; CDR3 protein: CASGGSVGEQYF; CDR3 DNA: TGTGCCAGCGGCGGGAGTGTCGGGGAGCAGTACTTC
V gene: TRBV6-6; clone size: NA; D gene: TRBD2; J gene: TRBJ2-3; CDR3 protein: CASSTRGGRGDTQYF; CDR3 DNA: TGTGCCAGCAGTACCCGGGGGGGGCGGGGAGATACGCAGTATTTT
V gene: TRBV27; clone size: NA; D gene: NA; J gene: TRBJ1-2; CDR3 protein: CASSFAGSPVSGYTF; CDR3 DNA: TGTGCCAGCAGTTTCGCAGGGTCGCCGGTCTCTGGCTACACCTTC
V gene: TRBV19; clone size: NA; D gene: NA; J gene: TRBJ1-1; CDR3 protein: CASSIGVERGTEAFF; CDR3 DNA: TGTGCCAGTAGTATAGGGGTTGAGCGGGGCACTGAAGCTTTCTTT
V gene: TRBV4-2; clone size: NA; D gene: TRBD1; J gene: TRBJ2-5; CDR3 protein: CASSRDRGMETQYF; CDR3 DNA: TGTGCCAGCAGCCGGGACAGGGGGATGGAGACCCAGTACTTC
V gene: TRBV9; clone size: few; D gene: TRBD2; J gene: TRBJ2-3; CDR3 protein: CASSYRLAADTQYF; CDR3 DNA: TGTGCCAGCAGCTATAGACTAGCGGCAGATACGCAGTATTTT
V gene: TRBV5-6; clone size: NA; D gene: NA; J gene: TRBJ1-2; CDR3 protein: CASSFQGGYTF; CDR3 DNA: TGTGCCAGCAGCTTTCAGGGCGGCTACACCTTC
V gene: TRBV6-5; clone size: NA; D gene: TRBD1; J gene: TRBJ1-2; CDR3 protein: CASGTGISHSLF; CDR3 DNA: TGTGCCAGCGGGACAGGGATCTCTCACTCCCTCTTC